This is a list of T cell receptor beta chains from one sample in a study of T cell responses to AZD1222 COVID-19 vaccine. Only in-frame clones appear in the TCRdb table, and some are missing; sequencing was by immunoSEQ multiplex PCR. The repertoire holds approximately 140,000 clones, with around 90% as singletons. The source was peripheral blood, collected 28 days after the second AZD1222 dose. Receptors originate from an adult who received the AZD1222 COVID-19 vaccine. Both conserved end residues are part of each CDR3. The D gene is left open where the match is weak. Not every row has a clone size; where given, it reads once, few, many or a size class.

V gene,D gene,J gene,clone size,CDR3 DNA,CDR3 protein
TRBV20-1,NA,TRBJ1-2,NA,TGCAGTGGTACTGGCTACACCTTC,CSGTGYTF
TRBV7-9,NA,TRBJ2-5,NA,TGTGCCAGCAGCCTAAGGGGCGGACTTCAAGAGACCCAGTACTTC,CASSLRGGLQETQYF
TRBV19,NA,TRBJ1-3,NA,TGTGCCAGTAGTATTCCCGCATCCGGGACAAGTTCTGGAAACACCATATATTTT,CASSIPASGTSSGNTIYF
TRBV7-7,TRBD2,TRBJ2-1,once,TGTGCCAGCAGCTTATTTGCGGGAGCCATTGATGAGCAGTTCTTC,CASSLFAGAIDEQFF
TRBV7-8,NA,TRBJ1-1,NA,TGTGCCAGCAGCCTCCCCCCTGGTGGGAACACTGAAGCTTTCTTT,CASSLPPGGNTEAFF
TRBV3-1/TRBV3-2,TRBD1,TRBJ1-4,NA,TGTGCCAGCAGCCAAAAGACAGGGGGCTCTCGTGAAAAACTGTTTTTT,CASSQKTGGSREKLFF
TRBV6-5,NA,TRBJ2-7,NA,TGTGCCAGCAGTCCCTTTGCGAGCAACGAGCAGTACTTC,CASSPFASNEQYF
TRBV4-2,NA,TRBJ2-1,NA,TGTGCCAGCAGCCACGACTTAAGCTCCTACAATGAGCAGTTCTTC,CASSHDLSSYNEQFF
TRBV5-1,NA,TRBJ2-1,NA,TGCGCCAGCAGCTTGGGAGACTCCTCCTACAATGAGCAGTTCTTC,CASSLGDSSYNEQFF
TRBV10-3,NA,TRBJ1-5,once,TGTGCCATCAGGAGGGGGGGTCAGCCCCAGCATTTT,CAIRRGGQPQHF
TRBV10-3,TRBD1,TRBJ1-6,NA,TGTGCCATCAGTGAGTCCGGGGGACAGCTTCAGGGTAATTCACCCCTCCACTTT,CAISESGGQLQGNSPLHF
TRBV27,NA,TRBJ2-7,NA,TGTGCCAGCAGTTTATTAACCCCCACTAGTCGGCCCTACGAGCAGTACTTC,CASSLLTPTSRPYEQYF
TRBV5-1,NA,TRBJ2-7,NA,TGCGCCAGCAGGGGAGTTGACGAGCAGTACTTC,CASRGVDEQYF
TRBV30,NA,TRBJ1-2,once,TGTGCCTGGAGTGTACTGGCGAGGGGCTACACCTTC,CAWSVLARGYTF
TRBV30,NA,TRBJ1-5,NA,TGTGCCTGGAGTACCGGACTTGGCAATCAGCCCCAGCATTTT,CAWSTGLGNQPQHF
TRBV21-1,NA,TRBJ1-2,NA,TGTGCCAGCACACCAGGACGTTCAGGCTATGGCTACACCTTC,CASTPGRSGYGYTF
TRBV25-1,NA,TRBJ1-1,NA,TGTGCCAGCAGTGAATCTGCAGTTCTGAACACTGAAGCTTTCTTT,CASSESAVLNTEAFF
TRBV18,TRBD1,TRBJ1-3,NA,TGTGCCAGCTCACCAAGACAGGGCTCGGGAAACACCATATATTTT,CASSPRQGSGNTIYF
TRBV5-1,NA,TRBJ2-1,NA,TGCGCCAGCAGCTTGTCTAGCATGGGTGGCAATGAGCAGTTCTTC,CASSLSSMGGNEQFF
TRBV6-5,NA,TRBJ2-7,NA,TGTGCCAGCAGGACAGGATTCTACGAGCAGTACTTC,CASRTGFYEQYF
TRBV30,TRBD1,TRBJ2-7,NA,TGTGCCTGGAGCCGGGACAGGGGTTACGAGCAGTACTTC,CAWSRDRGYEQYF
TRBV5-4,TRBD1,TRBJ2-1,once,TGTGCCAGCAGCTTGGGACAGGGATCCTACAATGAGCAGTTCTTC,CASSLGQGSYNEQFF
TRBV3-1/TRBV3-2,NA,TRBJ2-1,many,TGTGCCAGCAGCCAAGATGCCGGGACTGAGTACTACAATGAGCAGTTCTTC,CASSQDAGTEYYNEQFF
TRBV10-2,NA,TRBJ1-1,NA,TGCGCCAGCAGTGAACCCCCGGGGGGTGAAGCTTTCTTT,CASSEPPGGEAFF